Following are 27 T cell receptor beta chains from one sample sequenced in a study of vaccination and CD4 T cells after COVID-19. These receptors' antigens are unknown. Treatment denoted: 10-day PBMC culture with coronavirus spike peptide pools or control peptides (ViraFEST assay). Sequencing of DNA taken from cultured CD4+ T cells relied on the Oncomine TCR Beta short-read assay. TCRdb re-called the PCR reads with MiXCR, one entry per CDR3 protein. This repertoire shows tens of thousands of distinct CDR3 sequences, 64% found once; its top ten account for less than 6%. Sequencing was carried out using CD4+ T cells from blood, cultured in vitro. These receptors all stem from a human donor who had recovered from COVID-19.

This clonotype was recorded a few times. V is TRBV10-3 and J is TRBJ1-2; TRBD1 agrees at 10 bases. The CDR3 runs to 16 residues. Germline V gene data show CDR1 as ENHRY and CDR2 as SYGVKD. With V trimmed by 5 bases and J by 4 bases, 10 bases remained unmatched. CDR3 sequence reads: CAISLNPGQGPYGYTF. CDR3 nucleotide sequence: TGTGCCATCAGTCTAAATCCGGGACAGGGGCCCTATGGCTACACCTTC.

The V gene is TRBV7-2, the J gene TRBJ1-1; D is uncertain. Trimming took off 5 bases at V and 2 bases at J, with 15 bases between the two ends. CDR1 is SGHTA and CDR2 is FQGNSA in the germline V gene. The CDR3 sequence is 15 residues long. CDR3 DNA: TGTGCCAGCAGCCGCCTGAGGCAGGTCAACACTGAAGCTTTCTTT. It is translated as CASSRLRQVNTEAFF. Complete variable domain (other parts from reference TRBV7-2 and TRBJ1-1): GAGVSQSPSNKVTEKGKDVELRCDPISGHTALYWYRQSLGQGLEFLIYFQGNSAPDKSGLPSDRFSAERTGGSVSTLTIQRTQQEDSAVYLCASSRLRQVNTEAFFGQGTRLTVV.

This clonotype has just a few counts. The chain is built from TRBV15 and TRBJ2-7, with D uncertain. This CDR3 contains 12 residues. Germline CDR1 reads LNHNV; CDR2 reads YYDKDF (reference sequence). Trimming pared 0 bases from V and 6 bases from J, leaving 6 bases between. CDR3 protein: CATSRERSEQYF. The CDR3 DNA is TGTGCCACCAGCAGAGAACGGAGCGAGCAGTACTTC.

By sample share, this clonotype is medium-sized. The rearrangement links TRBV20-1 to TRBJ2-2; 8 bases align to TRBD2. CDR3 length: 15 amino acids. Germline CDR1 DFQATT, CDR2 SNEGSKA (reference sequence). V shed 3 bases, J shed 7 bases, and the junction held 10 bases outside the gene matches. CDR3 residues: CSARANLREVGELFF. In DNA, the CDR3 is TGCAGTGCTAGGGCTAACCTGCGGGAGGTCGGGGAGCTGTTTTTT.

The chain uses TRBV24-1 and TRBJ2-3; TRBD2 aligns across 12 bases. The ends lost 4 bases at V and 4 bases at J; junction bases unmatched: 8. CDR3 length: 17 residues. The germline CDR1 and CDR2 sequences are KGHDR and SFDVKD. CDR3 residues: CATSEVTSGRVADTQYF. The DNA for the CDR3 is TGTGCCACCAGTGAGGTGACTAGCGGGAGAGTGGCAGATACGCAGTATTTT.

The chain uses TRBV6-1 and TRBJ1-5; no reliable D call. The CDR3 totals 11 residues. Trimming took off 8 bases at V and 1 base at J, with 3 bases between the two ends. The germline CDR1 and CDR2 sequences are MNHNS and SASEGT. The CDR3 DNA sequence: TGTGCCAGCGGGAGCAATCAGCCCCAGCATTTT. Amino acid sequence: CASGSNQPQHF.

This clonotype was detected a few times. The chain is built from TRBV6-1 and TRBJ1-1; 8 bases map to TRBD1. The CDR3 is 16 residues long. Germline CDR1 reads MNHNS; CDR2 reads SASEGT. The junction had 10 bases not matched to a gene; V was cut back by 6 bases and J by 1 base. CDR3 loop: CASRAITGTGNTEAFF. DNA for the CDR3: TGTGCCAGCAGAGCGATCACCGGGACAGGGAACACTGAAGCTTTCTTT.

The V call is TRBV20-1, the J call TRBJ1-5, with no clear D. Trimming took 8 bases from V and 4 from J, leaving 12 bases between them. Germline assignment: CDR1 DFQATT and CDR2 SNEGSKA (reference sequence). The CDR3 runs 12 residues. CDR3 nucleotides: TGCAGTATGACTTCGAGTAATCAGCCCCAGCATTTT. Its translation: CSMTSSNQPQHF.

The V and J genes are TRBV2 and TRBJ1-5, with D perhaps TRBD1 (5 bases). Trimming removed 6 bases at V and 6 bases at J, with 15 bases between. Looked up from germline, CDR1 is SNHLY and CDR2 is FYNNEI. The CDR3 runs to 14 residues. The DNA of the CDR3 is TGTGCCAGCAGCCCGACGGGGCACACTCAGCCCCAGCATTTT. Translated: CASSPTGHTQPQHF. Combining the CDR3 with reference TRBV2 and TRBJ1-5 gives the whole variable domain EPEVTQTPSHQVTQMGQEVILRCVPISNHLYFYWYRQILGQKVEFLVSFYNNEISEKSEIFDDQFSVERPDGSNFTLKIRSTKLEDSAMYFCASSPTGHTQPQHFGDGTRLSIL.

V and J are TRBV11-1 and TRBJ2-7; 9 bases are a match to TRBD2. Losses at the gene ends were 5 bases for V and 3 bases for J; bases not matched to a gene: 8. Per germline, CDR1 SGHAT and CDR2 FQDESV (reference sequence). The CDR3 is made up of 15 amino acids. CDR3 residues: CASSHSGRTSYEQYF. The CDR3 DNA follows: TGTGCCAGCAGCCATAGCGGGAGAACCAGCTACGAGCAGTACTTC.

The gene calls are TRBV28 and TRBJ1-5; D unresolved. V lost 7 bases, J lost 7 bases, and 11 bases lay in between. Per the germline V gene, CDR1 is MDHEN and CDR2 is SYDVKM. The CDR3 is 12 residues long. The CDR3 spells CASIRGGQPQHF. In DNA, the CDR3 is TGTGCCAGCATACGGGGAGGGCAGCCCCAGCATTTT.

The rearrangement links TRBV20-1 to TRBJ1-3; 11 nucleotides match TRBD1. The germline CDR1 and CDR2 sequences are DFQATT and SNEGSKA (reference sequence). The CDR3 is 14 residues long. Unmatched junction bases numbered 5, after V lost 6 bases and J lost 4 bases. The CDR3 nucleotides are TGCAGTGCCACCCGGGACAGGGGGGGAAACACCATATATTTT. As protein: CSATRDRGGNTIYF.

This clonotype was counted a single time. The chain links TRBV12-3 or TRBV12-4 to TRBJ1-1, with 7 bases aligning to TRBD1. CDR3 length: 14 residues. The junction had 3 bases not matched to a gene; V was cut back by 5 bases and J by 0 bases. The CDR3 coding sequence is TGTGCCAGCAGTCGGGACAGTATGAACACTGAAGCTTTCTTT. Its translation: CASSRDSMNTEAFF.

The chain joins TRBV19 to TRBJ1-5; weak D call: TRBD1 (5 bases). Trimming took 3 bases from V and 6 from J, leaving 9 bases between them. This CDR3 contains 13 residues. The V gene's germline CDR1 is LNHDA and CDR2 SQIVND (reference sequence). The CDR3 spells CASSITGTQPQHF. The DNA of the CDR3 is TGTGCCAGTAGTATCACGGGGACTCAGCCCCAGCATTTT.

This clonotype was observed a handful of times. The chain is built from TRBV20-1 and TRBJ2-5; 11 bases map to TRBD2. The junction had 3 bases not matched to a gene; V was cut back by 1 base and J by 2 bases. Germline V gives CDR1 DFQATT, CDR2 SNEGSKA (reference sequence). The CDR3 extends over 15 amino acids. CDR3 DNA sequence: TGCAGTGCTAGAGCCGGGACTAGCGGACAAGAGACCCAGTACTTC. The encoded protein is CSARAGTSGQETQYF.

This clonotype has only a few counts. The chain joins TRBV7-2 to TRBJ1-1; 10 nucleotides match TRBD1. CDR3 length: 14 residues. Germline V gene sequence: CDR1 SGHTA, CDR2 FQGNSA. J lost 10 bases, V lost 4 bases, and 9 bases had no gene match. CDR3 sequence reads: CASSSLTTGGPAFF. The CDR3 DNA sequence: TGTGCCAGCAGCTCCCTCACGACAGGGGGCCCAGCTTTCTTT.

The chain is built from TRBV2 and TRBJ1-4; D call uncertain. Germline CDR1 is SNHLY and CDR2 is FYNNEI. Trimming took off 4 bases at V and 8 bases at J, with 17 bases between the two ends. The CDR3 has 15 amino acids. The CDR3 sequence is CASSVGVGVGEKLFF. The CDR3 DNA follows: TGTGCCAGCAGTGTCGGTGTGGGTGTGGGGGAAAAACTGTTTTTT.

This clonotype was counted a few times. This rearrangement joins TRBV2 to TRBJ1-2; D perhaps matches TRBD1 (5 bases). This CDR3 is built from 14 residues. V lost 7 bases and J 2 bases, leaving 14 bases between the germline ends. Germline V gene lookup returns CDR1 SNHLY and CDR2 FYNNEI. CDR3 DNA: TGTGCCAGCACCCCCGGGACGGCCAACTATGGCTACACCTTC. It encodes CASTPGTANYGYTF. Combining the CDR3 with reference TRBV2 and TRBJ1-2 gives the whole variable domain EPEVTQTPSHQVTQMGQEVILRCVPISNHLYFYWYRQILGQKVEFLVSFYNNEISEKSEIFDDQFSVERPDGSNFTLKIRSTKLEDSAMYFCASTPGTANYGYTFGSGTRLTVV.

V is TRBV7-2 and J is TRBJ2-7; TRBD2 aligns across 7 bases. Germline lookup yields CDR1 SGHTA and CDR2 FQGNSA. V lost 7 bases and J lost 2; bases outside the gene matches: 11. The CDR3 is 15 residues long. This chain's CDR3 is CASTPSGNTPYEQYF. CDR3 sequence (DNA): TGTGCCAGCACCCCTAGCGGAAACACACCCTACGAGCAGTACTTC.

For the CDR3, the DNA is TGCAGCGTTGCCCTCAGGGGACTGAACAATGAGCAGTTCTTC. This codes for CSVALRGLNNEQFF. This chain links TRBV29-1 with TRBJ2-1; D may be TRBD1 or TRBD2 (6 bases each). Deletions cut 4 bases from V and 5 bases from J, with 15 bases between. The CDR3 consists of 14 residues. The germline V gene encodes CDR1 SQVTM and CDR2 ANQGSEA.

In this sample, this clonotype turned up a few times. The rearrangement links TRBV20-1 to TRBJ2-5; tentative D call: TRBD1 (6 bases). This CDR3 spans 13 amino acids. The germline V and J ends were trimmed by 3 bases and 0 bases, with 8 bases remaining between them. In germline, CDR1 is DFQATT, CDR2 SNEGSKA (reference sequence). CDR3 nucleotides: TGCAGTGCTAGTGGACAGAACCAAGAGACCCAGTACTTC. It is translated as CSASGQNQETQYF.

This clonotype was found a few times. As DNA, the CDR3 is TGTGCCAGCAGCCGGTGGGTGGATTCACCCCTCCACTTT. Amino acids: CASSRWVDSPLHF. The genes are TRBV27 and TRBJ1-6; D not resolved. With 6 bases removed from V and 8 bases from J, the gap between germline ends came to 11 bases. The CDR3 runs to 13 residues. The germline V gene has CDR1 MNHEY and CDR2 SMNVEV (reference sequence).

The V gene is TRBV28, the J gene TRBJ2-7; D not certain. The CDR3 is made up of 15 amino acids. Trimming left V 6 bases short and J 3 bases short, with 18 bases between. CDR1 and CDR2 from the germline V gene are MDHEN and SYDVKM. The CDR3 loop reads CASRTATASNYEQYF. The CDR3 DNA sequence: TGTGCCAGCAGAACCGCGACGGCCTCAAACTACGAGCAGTACTTC.

The table lists this clonotype with a count of one. The V gene is TRBV7-2, the J gene TRBJ2-2, with 9 bases lining up with TRBD1. The CDR3 spans 15 residues. V lost 7 bases to trimming and J lost 6 bases; unmatched junction nucleotides: 9. CDR1 and CDR2 from the germline V gene are SGHTA and FQGNSA. The CDR3 DNA sequence: TGTGCCAGCACCTCCGGGACAGGGTCGTCCGGGGAGCTGTTTTTT. This sequence encodes CASTSGTGSSGELFF.

V is TRBV19 and J is TRBJ1-4; D is perhaps TRBD1 (5 bases). CDR1 and CDR2 (germline): LNHDA, SQIVND (reference sequence). The CDR3 has 14 residues. The germline V and J ends were trimmed by 2 bases and 4 bases, with 8 bases remaining between them. The CDR3 here is CASSIRQLNEKLFF. The CDR3 region has the DNA TGTGCCAGTAGTATAAGACAGCTTAATGAAAAACTGTTTTTT.

The CDR3 nucleotides are TGCAGTGCTAAAGATGACAGGGCTTGGACAGATACGCAGTATTTT. This encodes CSAKDDRAWTDTQYF. The chain combines TRBV20-1 with TRBJ2-3; TRBD1 aligns across 7 bases. Germline trimming cut 4 bases from V and 3 bases from J; bases unmatched to any gene: 10. Germline CDR1 reads DFQATT; CDR2 reads SNEGSKA (reference sequence). The length of the CDR3 is 15 residues.

This clonotype was observed a handful of times. The chain employs TRBV20-1 and TRBJ1-1; D call uncertain. This CDR3 contains 12 residues. V shed 0 bases and J shed 4 bases, with 6 bases lying between them. In germline, CDR1 is DFQATT, CDR2 SNEGSKA (reference sequence). In nucleotides, the CDR3 is TGCAGTGCTAGAGACCAGATCACTGAAGCTTTCTTT. This encodes CSARDQITEAFF.